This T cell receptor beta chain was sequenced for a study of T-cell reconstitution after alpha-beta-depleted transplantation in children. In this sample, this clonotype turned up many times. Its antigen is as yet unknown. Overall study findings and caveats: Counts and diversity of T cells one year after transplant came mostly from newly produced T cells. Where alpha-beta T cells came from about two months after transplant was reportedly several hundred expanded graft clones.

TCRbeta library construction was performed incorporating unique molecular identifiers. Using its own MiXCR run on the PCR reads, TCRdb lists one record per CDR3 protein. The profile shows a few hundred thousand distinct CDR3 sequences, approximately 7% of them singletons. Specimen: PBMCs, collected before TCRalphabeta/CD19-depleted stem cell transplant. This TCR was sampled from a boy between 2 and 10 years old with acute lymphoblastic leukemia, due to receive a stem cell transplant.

The CDR3 coding sequence is TGTGCCAGCCGCAGAAGACAGATCACCTACGAGCAGTACTTC. It codes for CASRRRQITYEQYF. The chain combines TRBV6-2 or TRBV6-3 with TRBJ2-7, with TRBD1 as a possible D gene (5 bases). The germline V and J ends were trimmed by 8 bases and 2 bases, with 16 bases remaining between them. Germline lookup yields CDR1 MNHEY and CDR2 SVGEGT. The CDR3 runs to 14 residues.